Here is one T cell receptor (beta chain) with its context. These data are taken from a study of blood T cell repertoires in COVID-19. CDR1 is MDHEN and CDR2 is SYDVKM in the germline V gene. V lost 4 bases and J 6 bases, leaving 9 bases between the germline ends. The CDR3 extends over 12 amino acids. Generated by immunoSEQ multiplex PCR, the TCRdb table keeps only in-frame clones and is missing some. The sample lists hundreds of thousands of clones, roughly 86% seen once, with approximately 1.6% in the top ten. The chain carries TRBV28 and TRBJ1-1; D may be TRBD1 (6 bases). This TCR was sampled from a woman in her fifties or sixties who had recovered from COVID-19. The sequencing sample was made of PBMCs or T cells enriched from blood (not recorded which). The chain's CDR3 is CASSSGEPEAFF. As DNA, the CDR3 is TGTGCCAGCAGTTCAGGGGAGCCTGAAGCTTTCTTT.